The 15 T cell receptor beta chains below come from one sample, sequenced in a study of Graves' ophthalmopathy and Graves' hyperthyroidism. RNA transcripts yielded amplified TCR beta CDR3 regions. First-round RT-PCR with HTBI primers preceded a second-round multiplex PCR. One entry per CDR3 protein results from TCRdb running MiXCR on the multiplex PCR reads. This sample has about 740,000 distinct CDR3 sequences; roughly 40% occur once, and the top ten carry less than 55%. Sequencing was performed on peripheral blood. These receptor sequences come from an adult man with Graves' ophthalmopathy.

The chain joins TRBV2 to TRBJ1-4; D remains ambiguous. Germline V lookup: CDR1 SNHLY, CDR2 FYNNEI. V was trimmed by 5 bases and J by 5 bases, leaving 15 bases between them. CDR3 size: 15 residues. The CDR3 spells CASSYSQYTNEKLFF. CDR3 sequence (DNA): TGTGCCAGCAGTTACTCGCAGTACACCAATGAAAAACTGTTTTTT.

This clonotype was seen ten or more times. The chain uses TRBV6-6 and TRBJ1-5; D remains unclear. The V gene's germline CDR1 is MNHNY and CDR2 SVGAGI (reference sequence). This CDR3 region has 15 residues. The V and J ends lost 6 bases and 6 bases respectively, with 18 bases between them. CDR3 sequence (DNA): TGTGCCAGCAGCCAGACATCGAGTGGGTCTCAGCCCCAGCATTTT. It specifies CASSQTSSGSQPQHF.

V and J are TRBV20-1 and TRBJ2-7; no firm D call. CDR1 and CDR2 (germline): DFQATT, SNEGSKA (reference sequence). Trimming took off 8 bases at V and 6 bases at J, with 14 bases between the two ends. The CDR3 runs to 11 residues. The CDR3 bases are TGCAGTTCTGGGGAAAACTGCGAGCAGTACTTC. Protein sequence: CSSGENCEQYF.

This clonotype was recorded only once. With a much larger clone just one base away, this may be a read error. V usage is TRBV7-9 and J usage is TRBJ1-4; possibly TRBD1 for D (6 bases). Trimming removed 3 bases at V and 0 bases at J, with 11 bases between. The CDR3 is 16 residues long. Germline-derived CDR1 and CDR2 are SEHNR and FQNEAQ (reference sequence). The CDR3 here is CASSLGTLATNEKLFF. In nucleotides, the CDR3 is TGTGCCAGCAGCTTGGGGACATTAGCAACTAATGAAAAACTGTTTTTT.

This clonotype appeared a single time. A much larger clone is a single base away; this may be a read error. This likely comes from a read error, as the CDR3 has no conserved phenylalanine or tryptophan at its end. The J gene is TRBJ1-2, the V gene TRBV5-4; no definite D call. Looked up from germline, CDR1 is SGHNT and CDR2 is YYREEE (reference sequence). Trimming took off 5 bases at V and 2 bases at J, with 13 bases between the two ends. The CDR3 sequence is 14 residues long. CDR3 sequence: CASRPRSGNYGYTL. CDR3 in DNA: TGTGCCAGCAGACCACGTTCGGGGAACTATGGCTACACCCTC.

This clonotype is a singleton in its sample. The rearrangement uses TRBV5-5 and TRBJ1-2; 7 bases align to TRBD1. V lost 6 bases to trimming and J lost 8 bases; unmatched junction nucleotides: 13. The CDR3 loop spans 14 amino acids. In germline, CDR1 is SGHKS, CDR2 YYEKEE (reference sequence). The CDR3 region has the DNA TGTGCCAGCAACCGGGGACAGTATGGGAGCGGCTACACCTTC. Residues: CASNRGQYGSGYTF.

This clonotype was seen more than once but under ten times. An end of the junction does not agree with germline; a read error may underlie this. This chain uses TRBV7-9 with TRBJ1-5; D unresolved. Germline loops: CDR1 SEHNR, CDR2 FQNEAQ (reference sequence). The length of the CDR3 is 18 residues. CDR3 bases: TGTGCCAGCAGTTTAGATCCGGCGAGGGTGGTAAGCAATCAGCCCCAGCATTTT. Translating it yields CASSLDPARVVSNQPQHF.

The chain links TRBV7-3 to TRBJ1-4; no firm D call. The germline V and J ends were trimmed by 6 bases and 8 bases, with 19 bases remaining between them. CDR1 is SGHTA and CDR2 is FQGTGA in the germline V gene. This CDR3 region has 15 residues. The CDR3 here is CASSEARVLAEKLFF. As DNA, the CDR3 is TGTGCCAGCAGTGAAGCCCGGGTATTAGCGGAAAAACTGTTTTTT.

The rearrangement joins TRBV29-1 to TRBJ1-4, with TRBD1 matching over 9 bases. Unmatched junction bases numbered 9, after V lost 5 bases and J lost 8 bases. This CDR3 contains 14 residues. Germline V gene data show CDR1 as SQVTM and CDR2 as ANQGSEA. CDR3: CSVHRTGVQEKLFF. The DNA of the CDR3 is TGCAGCGTTCACCGGACAGGGGTGCAGGAAAAACTGTTTTTT.

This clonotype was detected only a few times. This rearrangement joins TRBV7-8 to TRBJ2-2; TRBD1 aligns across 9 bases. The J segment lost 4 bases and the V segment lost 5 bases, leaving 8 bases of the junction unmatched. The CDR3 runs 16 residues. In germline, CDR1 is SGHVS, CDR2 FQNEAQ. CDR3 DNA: TGTGCCAGCAGCCCAACAGGGGGCTGGAGCACCGGGGAGCTGTTTTTT. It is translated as CASSPTGGWSTGELFF.

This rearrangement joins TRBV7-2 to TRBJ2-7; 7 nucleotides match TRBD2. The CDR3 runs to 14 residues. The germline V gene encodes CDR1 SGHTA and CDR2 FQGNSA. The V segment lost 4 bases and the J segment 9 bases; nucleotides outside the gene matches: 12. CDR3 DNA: TGTGCCAGCAGCTCCGGACTAGGCGCCTATACGCAGTACTTC. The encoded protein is CASSSGLGAYTQYF.

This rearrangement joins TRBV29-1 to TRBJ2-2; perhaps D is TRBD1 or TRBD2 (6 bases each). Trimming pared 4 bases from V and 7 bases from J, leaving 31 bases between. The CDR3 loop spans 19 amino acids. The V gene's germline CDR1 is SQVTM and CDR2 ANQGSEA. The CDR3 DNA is TGCAGCGTTGTAATTTTAGCGGTCCAACCGGGACAAAGGAGCGGGGAGCTGTTTTTT. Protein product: CSVVILAVQPGQRSGELFF.

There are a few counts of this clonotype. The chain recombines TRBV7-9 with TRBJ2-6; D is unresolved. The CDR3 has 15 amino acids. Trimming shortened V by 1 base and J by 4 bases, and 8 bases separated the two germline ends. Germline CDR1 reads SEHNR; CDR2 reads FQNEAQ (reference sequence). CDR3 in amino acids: CASSLGVGGANVLTF. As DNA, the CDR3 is TGTGCCAGCAGCTTAGGAGTGGGCGGGGCCAACGTCCTGACTTTC.

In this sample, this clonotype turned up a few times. CDR3 loop: CASSSRGGQGPDTEAFF. The CDR3 region has the DNA TGTGCCAGCAGCTCCCGGGGGGGACAGGGCCCGGACACTGAAGCTTTCTTT. The J gene is TRBJ1-1, the V gene TRBV7-9; TRBD1 matches at 9 bases. Germline-derived CDR1 and CDR2 are SEHNR and FQNEAQ (reference sequence). The CDR3 totals 17 residues. With V trimmed by 4 bases and J by 3 bases, 12 bases remained unmatched.

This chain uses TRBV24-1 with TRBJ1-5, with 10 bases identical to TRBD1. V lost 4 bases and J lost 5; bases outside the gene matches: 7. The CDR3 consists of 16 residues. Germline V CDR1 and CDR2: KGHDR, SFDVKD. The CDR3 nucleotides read TGTGCCACCAGTGACCACGACGGGACAGGGGATCAGCCCCAGCATTTT. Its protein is CATSDHDGTGDQPQHF.